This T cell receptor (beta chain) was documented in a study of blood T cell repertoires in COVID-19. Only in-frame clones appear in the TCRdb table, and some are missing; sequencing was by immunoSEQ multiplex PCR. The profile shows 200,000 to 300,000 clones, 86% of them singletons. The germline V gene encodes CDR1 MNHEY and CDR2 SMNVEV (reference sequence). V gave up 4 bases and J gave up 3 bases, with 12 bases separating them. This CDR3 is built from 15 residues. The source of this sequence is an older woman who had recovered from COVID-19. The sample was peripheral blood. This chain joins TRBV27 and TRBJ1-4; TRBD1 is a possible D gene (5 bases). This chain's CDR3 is CASSSINRPNEKLFF. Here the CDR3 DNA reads TGTGCCAGCAGTTCTATTAACAGGCCTAATGAAAAACTGTTTTTT.